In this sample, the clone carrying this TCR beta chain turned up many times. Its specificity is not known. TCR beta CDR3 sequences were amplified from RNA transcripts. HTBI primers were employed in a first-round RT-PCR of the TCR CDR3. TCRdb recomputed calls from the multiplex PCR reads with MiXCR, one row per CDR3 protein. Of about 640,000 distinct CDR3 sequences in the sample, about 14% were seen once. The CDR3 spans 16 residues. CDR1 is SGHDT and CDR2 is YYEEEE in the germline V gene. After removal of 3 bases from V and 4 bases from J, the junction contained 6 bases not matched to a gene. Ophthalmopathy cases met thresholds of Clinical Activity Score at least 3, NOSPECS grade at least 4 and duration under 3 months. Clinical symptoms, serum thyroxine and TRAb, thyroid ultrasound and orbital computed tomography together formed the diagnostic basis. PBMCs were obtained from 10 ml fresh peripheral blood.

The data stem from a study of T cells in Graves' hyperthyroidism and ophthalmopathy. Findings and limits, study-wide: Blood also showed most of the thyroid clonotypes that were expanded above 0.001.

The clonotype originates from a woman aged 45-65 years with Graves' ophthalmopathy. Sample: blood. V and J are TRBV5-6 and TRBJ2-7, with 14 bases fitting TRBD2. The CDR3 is CASSSGLAGVAYEQYF. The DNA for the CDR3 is TGTGCCAGCAGCTCGGGACTAGCGGGAGTTGCGTACGAGCAGTACTTC.